The 10 T cell receptor beta chains below come from one sample, sequenced in a study of T cells after yellow fever vaccination. One entry per CDR3 protein results from TCRdb running MiXCR on the 5' RACE reads. The sample consists of approximately 450,000 distinct CDR3 sequences, 18% of them appearing once. The specimen was PBMCs, collected before the yellow fever booster vaccination. These receptors came from a man between 18 and 29 years old who received the YFV17D yellow fever vaccine.

The CDR3 nucleotides are TGCGCCAGCAGCTTGAGTCACCGAGGAGGGACTGAAGCTTTCTTT. Its translation is CASSLSHRGGTEAFF. The rearrangement uses TRBV5-1 and TRBJ1-1; no firm D call. Trimming took 1 base from V and 5 from J, leaving 15 bases between them. The CDR3 is made up of 15 amino acids. Germline V gene data show CDR1 as SGHRS and CDR2 as YFSETQ.

The chain has TRBV4-1 and TRBJ2-7; 10 positions agree with TRBD1. With V trimmed by 1 base and J by 2 bases, 14 bases remained unmatched. The CDR3 runs 19 residues. Germline V lookup: CDR1 MGHRA, CDR2 YSYEKL. DNA for the CDR3: TGCGCCAGCAGCCAAGGTATTCTCGGCCGGGACAGGGGACCCTACGAGCAGTACTTC. This gives the protein CASSQGILGRDRGPYEQYF.

This chain joins TRBV20-1 and TRBJ2-5; 11 positions match TRBD1. Germline V gene data show CDR1 as DFQATT and CDR2 as SNEGSKA (reference sequence). The CDR3 consists of 18 residues. J lost 9 bases, V lost 1 base, and 19 bases had no gene match. CDR3 in DNA: TGCAGTGCTAGAGTTCGGACAGGGGGCGCGGGTCCAAAGAGGGCCCAGTACTTC. It encodes CSARVRTGGAGPKRAQYF.

This clonotype was found many times. The chain links TRBV7-9 to TRBJ2-3; 9 bases fit TRBD1. CDR3 length equals 19 residues. In germline, CDR1 is SEHNR, CDR2 FQNEAQ (reference sequence). Unmatched junction bases numbered 17, after V lost 4 bases and J lost 3 bases. The CDR3 DNA sequence: TGTGCCAGCAGCTCCCGTATAATTAGGACAGGGGAGGGTACAGATACGCAGTATTTT. Translation: CASSSRIIRTGEGTDTQYF.

This clonotype has more than one count but fewer than ten. The chain links TRBV7-2 to TRBJ1-6, with TRBD1 matching 8 bases. Germline trimming cut 6 bases from V and 4 bases from J; bases unmatched to any gene: 8. CDR1 is SGHTA, CDR2 FQGNSA, per germline. There are 16 residues in the CDR3. The CDR3 here is CASSSAGTGYNSPLHF. As DNA, the CDR3 is TGTGCCAGCAGTTCGGCTGGGACAGGTTATAATTCACCCCTCCACTTT. Full variable domain (rest looked up from reference TRBV7-2 and TRBJ1-6): GAGVSQSPSNKVTEKGKDVELRCDPISGHTALYWYRQSLGQGLEFLIYFQGNSAPDKSGLPSDRFSAERTGGSVSTLTIQRTQQEDSAVYLCASSSAGTGYNSPLHFGNGTRLTVT.

This clonotype occurred many times. The chain carries TRBV20-1 and TRBJ1-1, with D possibly being TRBD1 (5 bases). Germline V CDR1 and CDR2: DFQATT, SNEGSKA (reference sequence). Deletions cut 0 bases from V and 1 base from J, with 9 bases between. This CDR3 is 14 amino acids long. The CDR3 nucleotides read TGCAGTGCTAGAGATAGGAGGGGGAACACTGAAGCTTTCTTT. Translated, it gives CSARDRRGNTEAFF.

The CDR3 bases are TGCGCCAGCAGTGAGGAGAATACGCAGTATTTT. It yields the protein CASSEENTQYF. This chain joins TRBV10-2 and TRBJ2-3; D remains unclear. CDR1 is WSHSY, CDR2 SAAADI, per germline. The CDR3 loop spans 11 amino acids. V lost 2 bases to trimming and J lost 7 bases, with 4 bases between them.

This clonotype came up a few times. This sequence joins TRBV4-1 and TRBJ1-2; TRBD1 matches 8 bases. After removal of 4 bases from V and 4 bases from J, the junction contained 5 bases not matched to a gene. Germline-derived CDR1 and CDR2 are MGHRA and YSYEKL. CDR3 length: 14 residues. The CDR3 nucleotides read TGCGCCAGCAGCCTAGACAGGGGAGGCTATGGCTACACCTTC. Protein product: CASSLDRGGYGYTF.

The chain joins TRBV30 to TRBJ2-2; D uncertain. The CDR3 loop spans 13 amino acids. Germline values: CDR1 GTSNPN, CDR2 SVGIG (reference sequence). V was cut by 5 bases and J by 2 bases, with 9 bases left in between. CDR3 sequence: CAWSGLNTGELFF. DNA for the CDR3: TGTGCCTGGTCAGGTCTTAACACCGGGGAGCTGTTTTTT.

The CDR3 protein is CSVERLTAGDIQYF. The CDR3 DNA reads as TGCAGCGTTGAAAGACTCACCGCTGGGGACATTCAGTACTTC. The V gene is TRBV29-1, the J gene TRBJ2-4; D unresolved. The CDR3 is 14 residues long. V was pared by 2 bases and J by 8 bases, with 16 bases between. Germline-derived CDR1 and CDR2 are SQVTM and ANQGSEA.